This TCR beta chain is from a study of glioma-infiltrating T cells after dendritic cell vaccination. Overall study context: Samples are from glioblastoma patients in Phase I and II dendritic cell vaccine trials. Three intradermal dendritic cell vaccine injections were given every two weeks.

Fresh-frozen tumor tissue and more than two years of survival data were available for all. Before vaccination, two weeks after the third vaccination, and at progression, PBMC were collected. This table comes from immunoSEQ multiplex PCR, and its TCRdb copy is limited to in-frame clones, with some not included. This repertoire shows 65,000 to 90,000 clones, around 79% found once; its top ten account for around 1.9%. The germline CDR1 and CDR2 sequences are GTSNPN and SVGIG (reference sequence). The CDR3 has 14 residues. J lost 10 bases, V lost 2 bases, and 13 bases had no gene match. This sequence was found in a human donor with glioblastoma. The genes are TRBV30 and TRBJ1-2, with TRBD1 identical over 7 bases. Sample: blood, taken before dendritic cell vaccination. This CDR3 is CAWSRYVGTEYYTF. CDR3 sequence (DNA): TGTGCCTGGAGTCGATACGTTGGGACAGAGTACTACACCTTC.